Presented here are 18 T cell receptor beta chains from one specimen sequenced in a study of beta chain features in type 1 diabetes. Study-level findings and limits: Moderately but significantly shorter TCRB CDR3s were found in Type 1 diabetes patients in all four CD4+ subsets.

Their recognized antigens are unknown. Expressed TCRB transcripts were sequenced because the isolated RNA had all been reverse transcribed beforehand. This table comes from immunoSEQ multiplex PCR, and its TCRdb copy is limited to in-frame clones, with some not included. The table lists 310,000 or so clones, roughly 8.8% of them singletons. Source material: central memory CD4+ T cells from blood. The receptors originated from a man in his thirties or forties with type 1 diabetes.

This clone showed up just a few times. The chain carries TRBV5-1 and TRBJ2-5; TRBD2 is a possible D gene (6 bases). The V and J ends lost 4 bases and 0 bases respectively, with 16 bases between them. This CDR3 has 16 amino acids. Germline V CDR1 and CDR2: SGHRS, YFSETQ. The CDR3 sequence: CASSPGAGKNQETQYF. CDR3 DNA sequence: TGCGCCAGCAGCCCTGGGGCGGGAAAGAACCAAGAGACCCAGTACTTC.

This clone has a handful of counts. V usage is TRBV5-1 and J usage is TRBJ2-3; perhaps D is TRBD1 or TRBD2 (6 bases each). V was clipped by 1 base and J by 5 bases, with 11 bases between them. This CDR3 has 14 amino acids. CDR1 and CDR2 (germline): SGHRS, YFSETQ. The CDR3: CASSLTGRGDTQYF. For the CDR3, the DNA is TGCGCCAGCAGCTTGACAGGGCGGGGAGATACGCAGTATTTT.

This chain uses TRBV7-2 with TRBJ1-1, with D maybe TRBD1 (6 bases). The V and J ends lost 5 bases and 0 bases respectively, with 10 bases between them. Germline CDR1 SGHTA, CDR2 FQGNSA. The CDR3 totals 14 residues. CDR3 residues: CASSQDRVNTEAFF. The CDR3 coding sequence is TGTGCCAGCAGCCAGGACAGAGTGAACACTGAAGCTTTCTTT.

V is TRBV5-1 and J is TRBJ2-3; D possibly matches TRBD1 or TRBD2 (5 bases each). Germline lookup yields CDR1 SGHRS and CDR2 YFSETQ. The CDR3 totals 14 residues. V lost 2 bases and J lost 5, with 12 bases in between. The CDR3 spells CASSFTGAGDTQYF. The DNA of the CDR3 is TGCGCCAGCAGCTTCACCGGGGCGGGAGATACGCAGTATTTT.

This clone was detected once. The rearrangement joins TRBV27 to TRBJ2-3, with 9 bases lining up with TRBD1. V dropped 5 bases and J dropped 9; count of bases not matched to a gene: 12. This CDR3 is built from 15 residues. Looked up from germline, CDR1 is MNHEY and CDR2 is SMNVEV (reference sequence). CDR3: CASSGLGQGRNTQYF. CDR3 bases: TGTGCCAGCAGTGGCTTGGGACAGGGAAGAAACACGCAGTATTTT.

Concerning this clone: The same CDR3 also results from other DNA sequences found in this sample. CDR3 coding DNA: TGTGCCAGCAGTTTTCGGGCAGGTGATGGCTACACCTTC. Protein sequence: CASSFRAGDGYTF. J is TRBJ1-2 and V is TRBV27; D uncertain. The germline V and J ends were trimmed by 3 bases and 6 bases, with 11 bases remaining between them. The CDR3 is made up of 13 amino acids. Germline values: CDR1 MNHEY, CDR2 SMNVEV (reference sequence).

This clone was observed many times. The chain has TRBV10-3 and TRBJ2-3, with no clear D. Germline lookup yields CDR1 ENHRY and CDR2 SYGVKD. This CDR3 region has 15 residues. Trimming stripped 6 bases from V and 1 base from J, with 14 bases between. The CDR3 spells CAISPSGQRTDTQYF. In DNA, the CDR3 is TGTGCCATCAGCCCGAGTGGGCAGCGCACAGATACGCAGTATTTT.

J is TRBJ1-6 and V is TRBV25-1; D not certain. The CDR3 is 13 residues long. Trimming removed 4 bases at V and 4 bases at J, with 5 bases between. The germline V gene encodes CDR1 MGHDK and CDR2 SYGVNS. CDR3 sequence (DNA): TGTGCCAGCAGTGCAAAGTATAATTCACCCCTCCACTTT. Its protein product is CASSAKYNSPLHF.

This clone has a handful of counts. The V call is TRBV7-2, the J call TRBJ1-2, with TRBD1 identical over 10 bases. CDR1 is SGHTA and CDR2 is FQGNSA in the germline V gene. With 2 bases clipped from V and 2 bases from J, the junction kept 2 bases outside the gene matches. There are 15 residues in the CDR3. The DNA of the CDR3 is TGTGCCAGCAGCTTACCGGACAGGGGGAACTATGGCTACACCTTC. Amino acid sequence: CASSLPDRGNYGYTF.

This clone was recorded at least ten times. The V and J genes are TRBV2 and TRBJ2-5; no clear D. This CDR3 has 13 residues. Germline V gene lookup returns CDR1 SNHLY and CDR2 FYNNEI. V was trimmed by 2 bases and J by 6 bases, leaving 10 bases between them. CDR3 sequence: CASSESRGKTQYF. In nucleotides, the CDR3 is TGTGCCAGCAGTGAATCCAGAGGAAAGACCCAGTACTTC.

The CDR3 sequence: CASSIFQFRDRVYEQYF. The CDR3 DNA is TGTGCCAGCAGCATTTTTCAGTTCCGGGACAGGGTCTACGAGCAGTACTTC. The chain employs TRBV21-1 and TRBJ2-7; the table's D call of TRBD1 was not tested on the DNA. TRBV21-1 is a pseudogene locus. The CDR3 runs to 17 residues.

V gene TRBV7-9 combines with J gene TRBJ2-7; 12 bases are a match to TRBD2. The CDR3 is 16 amino acids. V trimming: 5 bases; J trimming: 0 bases; junction bases outside the gene matches: 5. Germline CDR1 is SEHNR and CDR2 is FQNEAQ (reference sequence). The CDR3 is CASSRTSGVSSYEQYF. In nucleotides, the CDR3 is TGTGCCAGCAGCCGGACTAGCGGGGTGAGCTCCTACGAGCAGTACTTC.

CDR3 in amino acids: CASNPQSAKNIQYF. The CDR3, as DNA: TGTGCCAGCAACCCACAGTCAGCCAAAAACATTCAGTACTTC. The J gene is TRBJ2-4, the V gene TRBV27; D gene unclear. V lost 7 bases and J lost 0, with 10 bases in between. The CDR3 is 14 amino acids. Germline V lookup: CDR1 MNHEY, CDR2 SMNVEV (reference sequence).

Only a few counts were recorded for this clone. The chain couples TRBV2 to TRBJ2-3; TRBD2 might be the D (6 bases). Looked up from germline, CDR1 is SNHLY and CDR2 is FYNNEI. CDR3 size: 16 residues. Trimming removed 4 bases at V and 1 base at J, with 15 bases between. The CDR3 DNA reads TGTGCCAGCAGTGCCGGGACTTCTAGGGGCACAGATACGCAGTATTTT. Encoded protein: CASSAGTSRGTDTQYF.

This clone was detected a few times. This CDR3 reads CASRRGLAGFYNEQFF. CDR3 bases: TGTGCCAGCAGACGGGGACTAGCGGGGTTTTACAATGAGCAGTTCTTC. The chain links TRBV7-2 to TRBJ2-1; 13 bases agree with TRBD2. The CDR3 totals 16 residues. J was trimmed by 4 bases and V by 6 bases; bases with no gene match: 6. Germline V gene data show CDR1 as SGHTA and CDR2 as FQGNSA.

This clone was detected a few times. This sequence joins TRBV14 and TRBJ2-7; D may match TRBD1 or TRBD2 (5 bases each). V was clipped by 2 bases and J by 9 bases, with 14 bases between them. The germline V gene has CDR1 SGHDN and CDR2 FVKESK. The CDR3 consists of 13 residues. CDR3 nucleotides: TGTGCCAGCAGCCAATCCGGTGGGGGAAGGCAGTACTTC. Protein: CASSQSGGGRQYF.

This clone was seen more than once but under ten times. J is TRBJ2-1 and V is TRBV20-1; D is ambiguous. Per germline, CDR1 DFQATT and CDR2 SNEGSKA (reference sequence). V lost 3 bases to trimming and J lost 10 bases, with 10 bases between them. The CDR3 extends over 11 amino acids. The CDR3 here is CSASRNREQFF. CDR3 DNA: TGCAGTGCTAGTCGGAATCGGGAGCAGTTCTTC.

Ten or more counts support this clone. The chain employs TRBV28 and TRBJ1-4, with TRBD1 matching 8 bases. V was pared by 3 bases and J by 7 bases, with 4 bases of the junction left unmatched. CDR1 and CDR2 (germline): MDHEN, SYDVKM. The CDR3 loop spans 14 amino acids. The CDR3 protein is CASSFQGAGEKLFF. The CDR3 DNA sequence: TGTGCCAGCAGTTTCCAGGGGGCGGGTGAAAAACTGTTTTTT.